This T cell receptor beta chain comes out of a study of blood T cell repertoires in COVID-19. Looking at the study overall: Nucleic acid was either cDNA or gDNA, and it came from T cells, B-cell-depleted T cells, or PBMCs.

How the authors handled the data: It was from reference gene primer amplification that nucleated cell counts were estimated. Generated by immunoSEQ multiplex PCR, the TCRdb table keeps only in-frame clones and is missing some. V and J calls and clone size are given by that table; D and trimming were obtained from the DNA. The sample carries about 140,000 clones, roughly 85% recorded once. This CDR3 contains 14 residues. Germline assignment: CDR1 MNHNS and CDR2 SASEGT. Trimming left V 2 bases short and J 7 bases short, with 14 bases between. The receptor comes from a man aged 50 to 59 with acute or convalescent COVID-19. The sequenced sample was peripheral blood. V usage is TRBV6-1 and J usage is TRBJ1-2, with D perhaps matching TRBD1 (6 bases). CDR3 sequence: CASSESGTTGGYTF. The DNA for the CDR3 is TGTGCCAGCAGTGAAAGTGGGACAACGGGTGGCTACACCTTC.